Listed below are T cell receptor beta chains from one sample, sequenced in a study of technical replicates of blood from several donors. Data came from immunoSEQ multiplex PCR; TCRdb stores just in-frame clones and leaves some out. The top ten hold 4.7% of the sample, which has tens of thousands of clones, roughly 90% seen once. Source material: PBMCs. The receptors were gathered from a human donor in good health. Some clones in this sample may be carry-over from other donors' samples. CDR3s include the opening cysteine and the closing phenylalanine or tryptophan. The order of the fields is J gene, V gene, CDR3 protein.

>TRBJ2-7|TRBV2
CASSGSGIYEQYF
>TRBJ2-1|TRBV4-3
CASSRFGVSGGANEQFF
>TRBJ2-4|TRBV7-8
CASRAGLGKNIQYF
>TRBJ2-7|TRBV19
CASRLRDGLYEQYF
>TRBJ1-2|TRBV29-1
CSVGPLGSYGYTF
>TRBJ2-5|TRBV4-1
CASSQTGIQETQYF
>TRBJ1-6|TRBV2
CASSEALRQREPLHF
>TRBJ2-1|TRBV7-2
CASSVEYNEQFF
>TRBJ2-7|TRBV7-3
CASSPLGGALYEQYF
>TRBJ2-5|TRBV10-3
CAAAALYQETQYF
>TRBJ1-6|TRBV14
CASSPGTGLPLHF
>TRBJ2-5|TRBV4-2
CASSQSEVIGTQYF
>TRBJ2-5|TRBV5-8
CATTGQAEPQYF
>TRBJ2-5|TRBV7-2
CASSSFVFGVQETQYF
>TRBJ1-5|TRBV6-5
CASSYGRQNQPQHF
>TRBJ1-3|TRBV7-9
CASSRDRNYGTSGNTIYF
>TRBJ2-3|TRBV2
CASSDSTIGGRADTQYF
>TRBJ2-2|TRBV15
CATSRDRSPGELFF
>TRBJ1-2|TRBV5-3
CARSLARQGGIYGYTF
>TRBJ1-2|TRBV4-1
CTSSQVENRASGYTF
>TRBJ2-7|TRBV30
CAWSVSSGRAREQYF
>TRBJ2-7|TRBV6-5
CASSYGAGGPYEQYF
>TRBJ1-2|TRBV6-5
CASRGQNYGYTF
>TRBJ2-1|TRBV5-1
CASSLGSSSYNEQFF
>TRBJ2-1|TRBV5-4
CATAPGAVSYNEQFF
>TRBJ2-5|TRBV4-3
CASSLGRGAQETQYF
>TRBJ2-7|TRBV15
CATSREGQARSYEQYF
>TRBJ1-2|TRBV5-1
CASSIQQGDYGYTF
>TRBJ1-2|TRBV6-6
CASSSGTVYGYTF
>TRBJ2-3|TRBV6-6
CASSGTGGGSDTQYF
>TRBJ2-3|TRBV9
CASSVAGVGTDTQYF
>TRBJ2-1|TRBV18
CASSPRGGTNEQFF
>TRBJ1-4|TRBV7-9
CASSAKSGTGNEKLFF
>TRBJ1-6|TRBV7-2
CASSNGQGNYSPLHF
>TRBJ2-7|TRBV5-1
CASSARDRGREYF
>TRBJ1-2|TRBV15
CATSRAPGQVIYGYTF
>TRBJ2-1|TRBV10-3
CAISEVVGGGSYNEQFF